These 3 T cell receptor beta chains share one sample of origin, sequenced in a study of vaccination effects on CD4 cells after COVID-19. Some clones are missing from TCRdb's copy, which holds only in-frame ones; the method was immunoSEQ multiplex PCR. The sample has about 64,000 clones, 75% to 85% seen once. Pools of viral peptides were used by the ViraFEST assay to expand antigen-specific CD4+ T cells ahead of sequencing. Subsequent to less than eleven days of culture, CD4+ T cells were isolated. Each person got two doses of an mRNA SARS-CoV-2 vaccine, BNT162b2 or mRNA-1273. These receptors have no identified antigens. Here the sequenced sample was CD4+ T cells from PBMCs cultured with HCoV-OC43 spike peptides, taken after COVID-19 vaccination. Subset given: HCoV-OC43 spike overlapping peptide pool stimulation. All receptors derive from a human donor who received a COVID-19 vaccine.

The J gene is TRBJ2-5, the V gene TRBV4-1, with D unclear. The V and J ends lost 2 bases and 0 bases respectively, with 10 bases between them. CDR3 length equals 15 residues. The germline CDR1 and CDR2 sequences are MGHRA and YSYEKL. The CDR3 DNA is TGCGCCAGCAGCCAACTAGTCACCAACCAAGAGACCCAGTACTTC. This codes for CASSQLVTNQETQYF.

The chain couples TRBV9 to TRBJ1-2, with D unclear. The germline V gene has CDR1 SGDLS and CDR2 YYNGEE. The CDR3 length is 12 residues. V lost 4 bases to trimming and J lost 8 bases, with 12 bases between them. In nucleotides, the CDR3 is TGTGCCAGCAGCCCCTACTCCAGCGGCTACACCTTC. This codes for CASSPYSSGYTF.

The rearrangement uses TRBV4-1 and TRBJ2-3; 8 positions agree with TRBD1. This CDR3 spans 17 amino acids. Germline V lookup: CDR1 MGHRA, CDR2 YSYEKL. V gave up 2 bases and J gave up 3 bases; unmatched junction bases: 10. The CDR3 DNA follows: TGCGCCAGCAGCCAATTCGACAGGGGAGGAGGGACAGATACGCAGTATTTT. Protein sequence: CASSQFDRGGGTDTQYF.